The 11 T cell receptor beta chains below come from one sample, sequenced in a study of cytomegalovirus exposure and HLA in healthy donors. PCR was performed using 60 Vbeta and 13 Jbeta primers. Assay used: immunoSEQ multiplex PCR; TCRdb lists only in-frame clones, some missing. The repertoire consists of about 160,000 clones, with roughly four fifths occurring once and the leading ten covering about 1.3%. The sequenced sample consisted of PBMCs. Every receptor here comes from a man aged 60-69 years in good health and CMV-seronegative.

In its sample, this clone was seen a few times. The genes are TRBV7-2 and TRBJ1-5, with D uncertain. The CDR3 runs 13 residues. Trimming pared 5 bases from V and 7 bases from J, leaving 12 bases between. Looked up from germline, CDR1 is SGHTA and CDR2 is FQGNSA. The CDR3 spells CASSIGRYQPQHF. CDR3 bases: TGTGCCAGCAGCATCGGGAGATACCAGCCCCAGCATTTT.

The chain joins TRBV30 to TRBJ2-7; possibly TRBD1 for D (7 bases). The V and J ends lost 3 bases and 3 bases respectively, with 21 bases between them. The germline V gene has CDR1 GTSNPN and CDR2 SVGIG (reference sequence). The CDR3 consists of 16 residues. The CDR3 region is CAWRGWRGQGVYEQYF. The CDR3 DNA reads TGTGCCTGGAGAGGGTGGCGGGGCCAGGGGGTCTACGAGCAGTACTTC. Variable domain in full (rest from reference TRBV30 and TRBJ2-7): SQTIHQWPATLVQPVGSPLSLECTVEGTSNPNLYWYRQAAGRGLQLLFYSVGIGQISSEVPQNLSASRPQDRQFILSSKKLLLSDSGFYLCAWRGWRGQGVYEQYFGPGTRLTVT.

The V gene is TRBV4-3, the J gene TRBJ2-2; TRBD2 agrees at 13 bases. V lost 2 bases and J lost 6; bases outside the gene matches: 6. The CDR3 length is 17 residues. Germline V gives CDR1 LGHNA, CDR2 YSLEER. The CDR3 here is CASSQYRLAGGAGELFF. As DNA, the CDR3 is TGCGCCAGCAGCCAATATCGACTAGCGGGAGGAGCCGGGGAGCTGTTTTTT.

V gene TRBV6-5 combines with J gene TRBJ2-5; TRBD1 aligns across 8 bases. The J call is uncertain, as TRBJ2-7 better fits the DNA end. There are 16 residues in the CDR3. Germline lookup yields CDR1 MNHEY and CDR2 SVGAGI. CDR3 nucleotides: TGTGCCAGCAGTTACCTTCGGACAGGGTGGGGGTCCGAGCAGTACTTC. Its protein product is CASSYLRTGWGSEQYF.

V usage is TRBV27 and J usage is TRBJ2-5; tentative D call: TRBD1 (6 bases). V gave up 2 bases and J gave up 1 base, with 11 bases separating them. The CDR3 sequence is 15 residues long. Germline V gives CDR1 MNHEY, CDR2 SMNVEV (reference sequence). In nucleotides, the CDR3 is TGTGCCAGCAGTTTAATATGGGGGCGCCAAGAGACCCAGTACTTC. Protein sequence: CASSLIWGRQETQYF.

The chain uses TRBV11-2 and TRBJ2-3; 8 bases map to TRBD2. This CDR3 has 15 amino acids. Germline V CDR1 and CDR2: SGHAT, FQNNGV. The V and J ends lost 3 bases and 6 bases, in that order; junction bases with no gene match: 8. CDR3 sequence: CASSFVSGTRDTQYF. The DNA of the CDR3 is TGTGCCAGCAGCTTTGTTAGCGGGACCCGGGATACGCAGTATTTT.

This chain uses TRBV27 with TRBJ2-7, with TRBD2 matching 12 bases. The V gene end was trimmed by 3 bases and the J gene end by 6 bases; junction bases not matched to a gene: 9. Germline V gene lookup returns CDR1 MNHEY and CDR2 SMNVEV (reference sequence). This CDR3 is 16 amino acids long. The CDR3 region is CASSFLAGGFPCEQYF. For the CDR3, the DNA is TGTGCCAGCAGTTTCCTAGCGGGAGGGTTCCCCTGCGAGCAGTACTTC.

The V gene is TRBV18, the J gene TRBJ2-2; D unclear. The CDR3 covers 12 residues. Per the germline V gene, CDR1 is KGHSH and CDR2 is LQKENI. Trimming shortened V by 3 bases and J by 7 bases, and 6 bases separated the two germline ends. The CDR3 loop is CASSPTNGELFF. In DNA, the CDR3 is TGTGCCAGCTCACCCACAAACGGGGAGCTGTTTTTT.

This clone occurred a few times. This chain joins TRBV10-3 and TRBJ1-2; 7 nucleotides match TRBD1. CDR3 length: 12 amino acids. Losses at the gene ends were 5 bases for V and 4 bases for J; bases not matched to a gene: 1. The germline V gene has CDR1 ENHRY and CDR2 SYGVKD. For the CDR3, the DNA is TGTGCCATCAGTAGGGACAGCTATGGCTACACCTTC. This sequence encodes CAISRDSYGYTF.

The chain joins TRBV9 to TRBJ2-3, with 10 bases identical to TRBD2. Per germline, CDR1 SGDLS and CDR2 YYNGEE. CDR3 size: 17 residues. V lost 3 bases, J lost 5 bases, and 12 bases stayed unmatched. CDR3: CASSALRTSGALDTQYF. The DNA for the CDR3 is TGTGCCAGCAGCGCTCTCCGGACTAGCGGAGCCCTAGATACGCAGTATTTT. Together with reference TRBV9 and TRBJ2-3, the CDR3 gives the full variable domain: DSGVTQTPKHLITATGQRVTLRCSPRSGDLSVYWYQQSLDQGLQFLIQYYNGEERAKGNILERFSAQQFPDLHSELNLSSLELGDSALYFCASSALRTSGALDTQYFGPGTRLTVL.

The genes are TRBV5-1 and TRBJ2-7, with D possibly matching TRBD1 (6 bases). The CDR3 is made up of 16 amino acids. V was shortened by 3 bases and J by 3 bases, with 19 bases between the two germline ends. Germline V gives CDR1 SGHRS, CDR2 YFSETQ. In DNA, the CDR3 is TGCGCCAGCAGCTCGGGACCTCGGACAGAGAACTACGAGCAGTACTTC. Its protein product is CASSSGPRTENYEQYF.